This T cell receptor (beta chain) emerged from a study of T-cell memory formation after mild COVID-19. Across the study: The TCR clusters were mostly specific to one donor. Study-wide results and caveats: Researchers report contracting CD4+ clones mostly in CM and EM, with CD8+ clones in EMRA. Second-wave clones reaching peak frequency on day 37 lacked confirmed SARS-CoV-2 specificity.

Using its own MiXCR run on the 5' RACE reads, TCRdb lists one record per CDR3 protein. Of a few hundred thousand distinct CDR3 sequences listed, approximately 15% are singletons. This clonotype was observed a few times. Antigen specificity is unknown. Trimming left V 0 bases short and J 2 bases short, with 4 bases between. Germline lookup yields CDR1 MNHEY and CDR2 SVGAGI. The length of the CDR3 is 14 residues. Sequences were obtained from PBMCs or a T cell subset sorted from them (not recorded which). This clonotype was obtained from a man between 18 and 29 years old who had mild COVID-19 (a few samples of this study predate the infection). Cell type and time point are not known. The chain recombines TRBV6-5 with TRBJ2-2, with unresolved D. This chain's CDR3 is CASSYSPNTGELFF. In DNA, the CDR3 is TGTGCCAGCAGTTACTCTCCAAACACCGGGGAGCTGTTTTTT.